These T cell receptor beta chains were read from a single sample in a study of shared clonotypes between healthy human individuals. TCRdb keeps only in-frame clones here, not all; method: immunoSEQ multiplex PCR. The table records a few hundred thousand clones, roughly 79% of them present only once. The material sequenced was PBMCs. These receptors were taken from a woman aged 35 to 49 in good health. Some clones in this sample may be carry-over from other donors' samples. Both conserved end residues are part of each CDR3. D genes are given only for firm matches. Expanded clones get a size class; other rows say once, few or many, or leave the size out.

v_call	j_call	cdr3_length	clone_size	d_call	cdr3_aa	cdr3_nt
TRBV6-1	TRBJ2-1	15	.	.	CASGRGTPSYNEQFF	TGTGCCAGCGGCCGGGGGACACCATCCTACAATGAGCAGTTCTTC
TRBV5-8	TRBJ2-7	14	.	TRBD1	CASSFRQGADEQYF	TGTGCCAGCAGCTTTCGGCAGGGGGCCGACGAGCAGTACTTC
TRBV11-3	TRBJ2-1	17	.	TRBD2	CASSLGELAGGSDEQFF	TGTGCCAGCAGCTTAGGGGAGTTAGCGGGAGGATCCGATGAGCAGTTCTTC
TRBV4-3	TRBJ2-3	15	.	.	CASSISLTGTDTQYF	TGCGCCAGCAGCATCTCCCTTACAGGAACAGATACGCAGTATTTT
TRBV14	TRBJ1-1	17	.	.	CASSQVHHTFPTTEAFF	TGTGCCAGCAGCCAAGTTCATCACACTTTTCCGACCACTGAAGCTTTCTTT
TRBV5-4	TRBJ2-5	14	.	.	CASSFGTSQETQYF	TGTGCCAGCAGCTTTGGGACCTCACAAGAGACCCAGTACTTC
TRBV4-1	TRBJ1-6	16	.	.	CASSQLTGPRNSPLHF	TGCGCCAGCAGCCAACTAACGGGACCGAGGAATTCACCCCTCCACTTT
TRBV14	TRBJ2-1	16	.	TRBD2	CASSQRLAGGLDEQFF	TGTGCCAGCAGCCAACGACTAGCGGGAGGATTAGATGAGCAGTTCTTC
TRBV19	TRBJ1-2	15	.	TRBD1	CASRRTGNPNYGYTF	TGTGCCAGTAGACGGACAGGGAATCCTAACTATGGCTACACCTTC
TRBV30	TRBJ2-7	11	.	.	CAWSVQYEQYF	TGTGCCTGGAGTGTACAATACGAGCAGTACTTC
TRBV29-1	TRBJ2-1	11	.	.	CSVVQYNEQFF	TGCAGCGTTGTTCAGTACAATGAGCAGTTCTTC
TRBV7-2	TRBJ2-5	14	.	.	CASSPRTGGETQYF	TGTGCCAGCAGCCCCCGGACGGGCGGGGAGACCCAGTACTTC
TRBV10-2	TRBJ1-5	14	.	.	CASRWGDSDQPQHF	TGCGCCAGCAGGTGGGGTGATTCAGATCAGCCCCAGCATTTT
TRBV27	TRBJ1-2	13	.	.	CASSPTNGVGYTF	TGTGCCAGCAGTCCCACAAACGGGGTGGGCTACACCTTC
TRBV7-9	TRBJ2-1	15	.	.	CASSSQVRSYNEQFF	TGTGCCAGCAGCTCCCAGGTTCGCTCCTACAATGAGCAGTTCTTC
TRBV7-2	TRBJ2-7	15	.	TRBD2	CASSWSGTSNHEQYF	TGTGCCAGCAGCTGGTCCGGGACTAGCAACCACGAGCAGTACTTC
TRBV28	TRBJ2-1	13	.	TRBD2	CASGGSSYNEQFF	TGTGCCAGCGGCGGGAGCTCCTACAATGAGCAGTTCTTC
TRBV18	TRBJ2-2	17	once	.	CASSPPGQTSNTGELFF	TGTGCCAGCTCACCACCCGGACAGACCTCGAACACCGGGGAGCTGTTTTTT
TRBV7-2	TRBJ2-5	14	.	.	CASSLAWQQETQYF	TGTGCCAGCAGCTTAGCCTGGCAGCAAGAGACCCAGTACTTC
TRBV7-8	TRBJ2-7	16	.	TRBD2	CASSHPTSGNSYEQYF	TGTGCCAGCAGCCACCCGACTAGCGGGAACTCCTACGAGCAGTACTTC
TRBV28	TRBJ2-7	12	once	.	CASRISDLEQYF	TGTGCCAGCAGGATAAGCGATTTAGAGCAGTACTTC
TRBV11-2	TRBJ2-1	16	few	.	CASSFLDWSSYNEQFF	TGTGCCAGCAGCTTCTTAGATTGGAGCTCCTACAATGAGCAGTTCTTC
TRBV7-6	TRBJ2-1	17	.	.	CASSLGGGLSSYNEQFF	TGTGCCAGCAGCTTAGGGGGCGGGCTAAGCTCCTACAATGAGCAGTTCTTC
TRBV2	TRBJ1-3	14	.	.	CASSDGTHGNTIYF	TGTGCCAGCAGTGACGGGACGCATGGAAACACCATATATTTT
TRBV28	TRBJ2-7	15	.	TRBD1	CASTNPQGSAYEQYF	TGTGCCAGCACTAACCCACAGGGGAGCGCCTACGAGCAGTACTTC
TRBV2	TRBJ2-2	16	.	TRBD2	CASSDLGGRGTGELFF	TGTGCCAGCAGCGACCTGGGAGGGCGGGGCACCGGGGAGCTGTTTTTT
TRBV18	TRBJ2-2	15	.	.	CASSPTVESSGELFF	TGTGCCAGCTCACCGACCGTAGAGAGTTCCGGGGAGCTGTTTTTT
TRBV7-9	TRBJ2-2	15	.	.	CASSFSVLNTGELFF	TGTGCCAGCAGCTTTTCGGTTTTGAACACCGGGGAGCTGTTTTTT
TRBV11-2	TRBJ2-1	15	once	.	CASSLEGQPYNEQFF	TGTGCCAGCAGCTTAGAGGGGCAACCTTACAATGAGCAGTTCTTC
TRBV5-1	TRBJ2-7	14	.	.	CASSLDSSSYEQYF	TGCGCCAGCAGCTTGGACAGTTCGTCCTACGAGCAGTACTTC
TRBV29-1	TRBJ2-2	15	.	TRBD2	CSAKFGLANTGELFF	TGCAGCGCCAAGTTCGGACTAGCGAACACCGGGGAGCTGTTTTTT
TRBV15	TRBJ1-1	15	once	.	CATSRDGGPGTEAFF	TGTGCCACCAGCAGAGACGGCGGTCCGGGCACTGAAGCTTTCTTT
TRBV19	TRBJ2-5	14	once	.	CASTRSGVRETQYF	TGTGCCAGTACCCGGTCCGGGGTCCGGGAGACCCAGTACTTC
TRBV9	TRBJ2-7	15	once	.	CASSVGVGSSYEKYF	.
TRBV5-1	TRBJ2-3	15	.	.	CASSLSSESTDTQYF	TGCGCCAGCAGCTTATCTAGCGAAAGCACAGATACGCAGTATTTT
TRBV7-2	TRBJ1-1	13	.	.	CASDLAGWTEAFF	TGTGCCAGCGATTTGGCGGGGTGGACTGAAGCTTTCTTT
TRBV29-1	TRBJ2-7	13	many	.	CSVDTASSNEQYF	TGCAGCGTTGATACGGCTAGCTCGAATGAGCAGTACTTC
TRBV28	TRBJ1-4	10	.	TRBD1	CASGQDRVRF	TGTGCCAGCGGCCAAGACAGGGTGCGGTTT
TRBV7-3	TRBJ2-1	15	.	TRBD1	CASSLSGQVNNEQFF	TGTGCCAGCAGCTTAAGCGGACAGGTCAACAATGAGCAGTTCTTC
TRBV27	TRBJ1-2	13	.	.	CASSFPDRRGYTF	TGTGCCAGCAGTTTCCCCGACAGGAGGGGCTACACCTTC
TRBV4-2	TRBJ2-2	15	.	.	CASSKPGLTTGELFF	TGTGCCAGCAGCAAACCGGGACTCACAACCGGGGAGCTGTTTTTT
TRBV28	TRBJ2-7	15	once	.	CASSLEGGSSYEQYF	TGTGCCAGTAGTTTGGAGGGGGGCTCTTCTTACGAGCAGTACTTC
TRBV6-5	TRBJ1-5	13	many	.	CASSYTQDQPQHF	TGTGCCAGCAGTTACACCCAGGATCAGCCCCAGCATTTT